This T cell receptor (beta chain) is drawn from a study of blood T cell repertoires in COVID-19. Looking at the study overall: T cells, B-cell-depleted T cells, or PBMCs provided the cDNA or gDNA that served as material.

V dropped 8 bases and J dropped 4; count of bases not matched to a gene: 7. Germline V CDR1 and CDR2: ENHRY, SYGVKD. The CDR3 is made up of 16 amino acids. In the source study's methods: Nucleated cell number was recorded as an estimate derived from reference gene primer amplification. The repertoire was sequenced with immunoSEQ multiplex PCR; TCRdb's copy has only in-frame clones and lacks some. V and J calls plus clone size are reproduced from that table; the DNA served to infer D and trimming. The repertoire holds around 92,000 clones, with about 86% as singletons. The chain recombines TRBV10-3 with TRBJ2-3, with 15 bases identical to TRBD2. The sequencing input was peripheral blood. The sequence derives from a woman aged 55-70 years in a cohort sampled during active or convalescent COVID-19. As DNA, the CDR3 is TGTGCCATCGGACTAGCGGGAGGGAGGGCGGCAGATACGCAGTATTTT. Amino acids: CAIGLAGGRAADTQYF.